Many counts were recorded for the clone carrying this TCR beta chain. The antigen remains unidentified. The source of the sample is a study of T cells in Graves' hyperthyroidism and ophthalmopathy. Study-level information: Any treatment followed the collection of peripheral blood at initial diagnosis. Points from the study as a whole: Patients with ophthalmopathy were separated from those with stable hyperthyroidism by a 13 V-J model.

Researchers amplified the TCR beta CDR3 regions from RNA transcripts. The HTBI primer set was used in a first-round RT-PCR of the TCR CDR3. TCRdb processed the multiplex PCR reads anew with MiXCR; each CDR3 protein has one entry. The sample lists about 700,000 distinct CDR3 sequences; 12% to 15% were seen once. Patients between 18 and 65 years old had hyperthyroidism, newly diagnosed and lasting under 2 months. The ends were cut back, 1 base at V and 0 bases at J, with 10 bases in the middle. Germline CDR1 and CDR2: SEHNR and FQNEAQ (reference sequence). The CDR3 sequence is 15 residues long. The clonotype was recovered from a woman aged 18-35 years with Graves' hyperthyroidism. The sequenced sample was blood. The V and J genes are TRBV7-9 and TRBJ2-7, with D hard to call. The CDR3 region has the DNA TGTGCCAGCAGCTTAGGGGTGACACTCTCCTACGAGCAGTACTTC. It codes for CASSLGVTLSYEQYF.